The sequence of this T cell receptor (beta chain) was determined in a study of CD39 and CD103 CD8 tumor-infiltrating T cells. The protocol was immunoSEQ multiplex PCR, while the TCRdb copy is restricted to in-frame clones and leaves out a portion. The sample holds 15,000 or so clones, 75% to 95% seen once. From germline, CDR1 is LNHDA and CDR2 SQIVND (reference sequence). Trimming shortened V by 6 bases and J by 6 bases, and 5 bases separated the two germline ends. The CDR3 contains 11 residues. The chain joins TRBV19 to TRBJ2-2, with D hard to call. The receptor's source is a human donor with head and neck squamous cell carcinoma. Sequences were obtained from CD8+ T cells sorted from blood. Subset here: total memory CD8 T cells (CD45RA-CCR7+/-) from blood or uninvolved lymph node. The CDR3: CASRVPGELFF. The CDR3 region has the DNA TGTGCCAGTAGGGTCCCCGGGGAGCTGTTTTTT.